The 19 T cell receptor beta chains presented below share a single source sample, sequenced in a study of blood T cell repertoires in COVID-19. The assay was immunoSEQ multiplex PCR, and TCRdb's table has in-frame clones only and misses some. The table records 270,000 or so clones, approximately 89% of them present only once. The sample was peripheral blood. The receptor source for this set is a woman aged 25 to 39 with COVID-19, enrolled during active disease.

The chain couples TRBV29-1 to TRBJ2-7, with a weak D call TRBD1 (6 bases). Germline loops: CDR1 SQVTM, CDR2 ANQGSEA. V was pared by 8 bases and J by 6 bases, with 17 bases between. The CDR3 covers 12 residues. The CDR3 DNA reads TGCAGCCTAGACCTGGTAGGGGGCGAGCAGTACTTC. Translation: CSLDLVGGEQYF.

In this sample, this clone turned up a few times. V gene TRBV10-3 combines with J gene TRBJ1-1; 8 nucleotides match TRBD1. Germline V lookup: CDR1 ENHRY, CDR2 SYGVKD. The CDR3 length is 14 residues. J was trimmed by 8 bases and V by 6 bases; bases with no gene match: 11. The CDR3 nucleotides read TGTGCCATCAGGGACCCCGGACAGGGCCCCGAAGCTTTCTTT. Its protein product is CAIRDPGQGPEAFF.

The gene calls are TRBV10-1 and TRBJ1-1; D unclear. V gave up 3 bases and J gave up 7 bases, with 9 bases separating them. This CDR3 contains 12 residues. From germline, CDR1 is WNHNN and CDR2 SYGVQD (reference sequence). The CDR3 sequence: CASSDVGDEAFF. The CDR3 coding sequence is TGCGCCAGCAGTGATGTTGGAGATGAAGCTTTCTTT.

The chain is built from TRBV6-5 and TRBJ1-5, with D perhaps TRBD1 (6 bases). CDR3 length: 15 residues. The germline V gene encodes CDR1 MNHEY and CDR2 SVGAGI. V was trimmed by 0 bases and J by 4 bases, leaving 10 bases between them. The CDR3 coding sequence is TGTGCCAGCAGTTACTCGTGGACAGAAAATCAGCCCCAGCATTTT. This encodes CASSYSWTENQPQHF.

The genes are TRBV4-1 and TRBJ2-3; 12 bases map to TRBD2. The germline V gene encodes CDR1 MGHRA and CDR2 YSYEKL. This CDR3 spans 17 amino acids. V shed 2 bases, J shed 2 bases, and the junction held 5 bases outside the gene matches. The CDR3 bases are TGCGCCAGCAGCCAACGGACTAGCGGGGCCTACACAGATACGCAGTATTTT. Amino acids: CASSQRTSGAYTDTQYF.

V usage is TRBV12-5 and J usage is TRBJ1-6; TRBD1 agrees at 7 bases. This CDR3 comprises 15 residues. Trimming cost V 2 bases and J 6 bases; bases outside gene matches: 4. The germline CDR1 and CDR2 sequences are LGHNT and FRNRAP. The CDR3 DNA reads as TGTGCTAGTGGTTTGCAACAGGGGTTTAATTCACCCCTCCACTTT. This encodes CASGLQQGFNSPLHF.

V is TRBV7-9 and J is TRBJ2-1; D might be TRBD1 (6 bases). V lost 5 bases to trimming and J lost 15 bases, with 14 bases between them. Germline CDR1 reads SEHNR; CDR2 reads FQNEAQ (reference sequence). The CDR3 consists of 11 residues. The CDR3 nucleotides are TGTGCCAGCAGCCCGACAGGCCCTCCGTTCTTC. Amino acids: CASSPTGPPFF.

The CDR3 nucleotides are TGTGCCAGCTCACCAGAAATTGGGGCGAATACGCAGTATTTT. This encodes CASSPEIGANTQYF. The chain combines TRBV18 with TRBJ2-3, with D possibly being TRBD1 (5 bases). Between the trimmed V and J ends, which lost 2 bases and 7 bases, there was a span of 13 bases. Per germline, CDR1 KGHSH and CDR2 LQKENI. The CDR3 has 14 amino acids.

The chain carries TRBV6-5 and TRBJ2-5; D is ambiguous. Germline CDR1 and CDR2: MNHEY and SVGAGI. The ends were cut back, 2 bases at V and 0 bases at J, with 4 bases in the middle. The length of the CDR3 is 13 residues. CDR3 amino acids: CASSYGNQETQYF. In nucleotides, the CDR3 is TGTGCCAGCAGTTACGGCAACCAAGAGACCCAGTACTTC.

The chain has TRBV9 and TRBJ2-1, with 9 bases aligning to TRBD2. J was trimmed by 4 bases and V by 2 bases; bases with no gene match: 1. This CDR3 spans 14 amino acids. Looked up from germline, CDR1 is SGDLS and CDR2 is YYNGEE. In DNA, the CDR3 is TGTGCCAGCAGCGTCAGCGGGGGGTACAATGAGCAGTTCTTC. The encoded protein is CASSVSGGYNEQFF. The entire variable domain, with the rest obtained from reference TRBV9 and TRBJ2-1, is as follows: DSGVTQTPKHLITATGQRVTLRCSPRSGDLSVYWYQQSLDQGLQFLIQYYNGEERAKGNILERFSAQQFPDLHSELNLSSLELGDSALYFCASSVSGGYNEQFFGPGTRLTVL.

This clone was seen a few times. The V and J genes are TRBV11-3 and TRBJ1-1; D is perhaps TRBD1 (6 bases). The CDR3 spans 13 residues. V was trimmed by 5 bases and J by 6 bases, leaving 13 bases between them. The germline CDR1 and CDR2 sequences are SGHNT and YENEEA. In DNA, the CDR3 is TGTGCCAGCAGCCCAGGGGCGGGTGCTGAAGCTTTCTTT. Translating gives CASSPGAGAEAFF.

In the case of this clone: This CDR3 is also generated by other DNA sequences in the sample. CDR3 region: CASSYRTGGGYTF. The CDR3 bases are TGTGCCAGCAGTTACCGGACAGGGGGTGGCTACACCTTC. The chain joins TRBV6-5 to TRBJ1-2; 10 bases line up with TRBD1. CDR3 length equals 13 residues. Germline V gives CDR1 MNHEY, CDR2 SVGAGI. V lost 2 bases, J lost 7 bases, and 1 base stayed unmatched.

The V and J genes are TRBV30 and TRBJ1-5, with TRBD1 matching over 9 bases. The CDR3 contains 17 residues. V trimming: 1 base; J trimming: 2 bases; junction bases outside the gene matches: 9. CDR1 GTSNPN and CDR2 SVGIG come from the germline V gene (reference sequence). Here the CDR3 DNA reads TGTGCCTGGAGTGCTAGATACCGGGACAGGGGCAATCAGCCCCAGCATTTT. This gives the protein CAWSARYRDRGNQPQHF.

This CDR3 is CASSPPRGRGGRDTQYF. The CDR3 DNA reads as TGTGCCAGCAGCCCTCCTCGAGGGCGGGGGGGCCGAGATACGCAGTATTTT. This chain uses TRBV3-1 (or the pseudogene TRBV3-2) with TRBJ2-3; 9 bases align to TRBD2. This CDR3 region has 17 residues. V was pared by 4 bases and J by 5 bases, with 13 bases of the junction left unmatched. Per the germline V gene, CDR1 is LGHDT and CDR2 is YNNKEL (reference sequence).

This clone was picked up one time. The CDR3: CASRGQLSQPQHF. For the CDR3, the DNA is TGTGCCAGCAGAGGACAGCTGAGTCAGCCCCAGCATTTT. J is TRBJ1-5 and V is TRBV12-3 or TRBV12-4, with a possible D match to TRBD1 (6 bases). Trimming stripped 6 bases from V and 6 bases from J, with 12 bases between. The CDR3 runs to 13 residues.

The rearrangement uses TRBV30 and TRBJ2-1, with D possibly TRBD1 on 6 matching bases. The CDR3 sequence is 13 residues long. Germline values: CDR1 GTSNPN, CDR2 SVGIG (reference sequence). V was clipped by 4 bases and J by 5 bases, with 12 bases between them. Here the CDR3 DNA reads TGTGCCTGGACCTCGGACAGACACAATGAGCAGTTCTTC. Encoded protein: CAWTSDRHNEQFF.

The chain employs TRBV28 and TRBJ1-2; the match to TRBD1 covers 8 bases. Germline V gene data show CDR1 as MDHEN and CDR2 as SYDVKM. The CDR3 has 13 residues. V lost 8 bases, J lost 6 bases, and 8 bases stayed unmatched. The CDR3 region has the DNA TGTGCCAGCGGACAGGGATTTTTCGATGGCTACACCTTC. It codes for CASGQGFFDGYTF.

This chain links TRBV7-7 with TRBJ1-3; D unclear. CDR3 length: 15 amino acids. Trimming cost V 1 base and J 2 bases, with 9 bases left between them. Germline-derived CDR1 and CDR2 are SSHAT and FNYEAQ (reference sequence). CDR3 DNA sequence: TGTGCCAGCAGCTTAGGGCGGGTAACTGGAAACACCATATATTTT. Protein: CASSLGRVTGNTIYF.

As concerns this clone: The sample contains more than one DNA sequence encoding this CDR3. V and J are TRBV7-9 and TRBJ2-3; D remains unclear. The CDR3 is made up of 12 amino acids. Germline-derived CDR1 and CDR2 are SEHNR and FQNEAQ (reference sequence). Trimming removed 4 bases from V and 3 bases from J, with 5 bases in between. This chain's CDR3 is CASSSLTDTQYF. Here the CDR3 DNA reads TGTGCCAGCAGCTCCCTAACAGATACGCAGTATTTT.